This T cell receptor beta chain was sequenced for a study of shared clonotypes between healthy human individuals. Study-wide context: CD4 naive and memory got three plates each, CD8 naive two, CD8 memory one.

Positive CCR7 selection of CD45RO-negative cells yielded the naive CD8 cells, and terminally differentiated effector memory CD45RA+ cells were excluded. Those who donated were healthy HIV-negative adults, with no recent acute infections or vaccinations reported. Deep-level running was used for the assay. The method was immunoSEQ multiplex PCR; TCRdb's version includes in-frame clones alone and lacks a portion of them. This table has more than 500,000 clones, around 95% appearing once. The ends lost 2 bases at V and 6 bases at J; junction bases unmatched: 7. CDR1 and CDR2 (germline): SEHNR, FQNEAQ (reference sequence). The CDR3 covers 15 residues.

The sequence was obtained from a woman in her thirties in good health. This sequence joins TRBV7-9 and TRBJ2-3; 8 bases are shared with TRBD2. Sequences were obtained from naive CD8+ T cells sorted from blood. DNA for the CDR3: TGTGCCAGCAGCTTACAGGCGGGAGGAGCCGATACGCAGTATTTT. Amino acids: CASSLQAGGADTQYF.